The text below deals with one T cell receptor beta chain. The source of the sample is a study of blood T cell repertoires in COVID-19. At the level of the study: Sources were T cells, B-cell-depleted T cells, or PBMCs; the material itself was cDNA or gDNA.

All enrollees were roughly 18 to 95 years old and from 25 or so US areas. Cohorts were based on clinical histories the participants reported. The CDR3 length is 18 residues. V was clipped by 6 bases and J by 0 bases, with 24 bases between them. Germline values: CDR1 SNHLY, CDR2 FYNNEI. Study processing details: Estimation of nucleated cell counts was performed using reference gene primer amplification. Clones were sequenced by immunoSEQ multiplex PCR, and TCRdb holds only the in-frame ones, with some missing. The DNA gave D and trimming, while V, J and clone size come from that table. The table records hundreds of thousands of clones, approximately 90% of them present only once.

The chain uses TRBV2 and TRBJ2-7; a possible D gene is TRBD2 (7 bases). This sequence originates from a woman aged 25 to 39 with acute COVID-19. The sequencing sample was made of PBMCs or T cells enriched from blood (not recorded which). The CDR3 is CASSRKTFSGGASYEQYF. The CDR3 coding sequence is TGTGCCAGCAGCAGGAAGACCTTTTCGGGGGGCGCCTCCTACGAGCAGTACTTC.